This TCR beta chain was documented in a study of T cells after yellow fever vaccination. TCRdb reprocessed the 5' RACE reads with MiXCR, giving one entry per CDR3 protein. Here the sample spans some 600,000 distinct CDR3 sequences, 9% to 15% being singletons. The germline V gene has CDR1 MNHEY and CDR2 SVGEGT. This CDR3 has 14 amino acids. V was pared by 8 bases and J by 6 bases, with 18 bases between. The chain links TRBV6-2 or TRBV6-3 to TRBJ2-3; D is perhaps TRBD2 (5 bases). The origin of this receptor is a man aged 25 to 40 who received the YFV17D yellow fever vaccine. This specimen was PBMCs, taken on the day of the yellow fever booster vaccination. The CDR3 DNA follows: TGTGCCAGCGGAGGAGGTCCCGTTGGGGATACGCAGTATTTT. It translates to CASGGGPVGDTQYF.